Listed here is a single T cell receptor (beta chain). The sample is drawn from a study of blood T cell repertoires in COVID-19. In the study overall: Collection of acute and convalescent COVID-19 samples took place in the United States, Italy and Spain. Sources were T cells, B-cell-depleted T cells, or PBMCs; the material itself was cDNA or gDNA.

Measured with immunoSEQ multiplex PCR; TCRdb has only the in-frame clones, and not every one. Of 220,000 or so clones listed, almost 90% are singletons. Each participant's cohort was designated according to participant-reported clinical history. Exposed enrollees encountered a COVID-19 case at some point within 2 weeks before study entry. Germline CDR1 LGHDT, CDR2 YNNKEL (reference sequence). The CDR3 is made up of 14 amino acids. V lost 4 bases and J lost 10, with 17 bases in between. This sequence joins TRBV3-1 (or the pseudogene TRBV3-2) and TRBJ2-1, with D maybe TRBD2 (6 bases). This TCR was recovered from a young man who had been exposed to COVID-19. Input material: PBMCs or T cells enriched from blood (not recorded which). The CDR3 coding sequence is TGTGCCAGCAGCCCCGGGACTTCCCTCCAGGAGCAGTTCTTC. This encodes CASSPGTSLQEQFF.